These 20 T cell receptor beta chains were sequenced from one sample in a study of T-cell reconstitution after alpha-beta-depleted transplantation in children. Library preparation (for TCRbeta) was performed with unique molecular identifiers. TCRdb re-derived calls from the PCR reads in MiXCR, one entry per CDR3 protein. This sample has approximately 980,000 distinct CDR3 sequences; about 30% occur once, and the top ten carry about 28%. This material consisted of PBMCs, mostly from graft donor cells, taken 360 days after TCRalphabeta/CD19-depleted stem cell transplant. The receptors come from a boy under two years old who had a stem cell transplant for SCID, so the T cells may come from the graft donor.

The chain is built from TRBV19 and TRBJ2-1; 7 nucleotides align to TRBD1. This CDR3 contains 13 residues. Germline CDR1 reads LNHDA; CDR2 reads SQIVND (reference sequence). The J segment lost 10 bases and the V segment lost 3 bases, leaving 6 bases of the junction unmatched. CDR3 sequence (DNA): TGTGCCAGTAGTATCCGACAGGGCTGGGAGCAGTTCTTC. Translated, it gives CASSIRQGWEQFF.

The DNA of the CDR3 is TGTGCCAGCAGCCAAGTAGTAGGGGGCGTCACCGGGGAGCTGTTTTTT. This translates into CASSQVVGGVTGELFF. The chain combines TRBV4-2 with TRBJ2-2; 7 bases map to TRBD1. This CDR3 comprises 16 residues. V lost 1 base, J lost 4 bases, and 6 bases stayed unmatched. Looked up from germline, CDR1 is LGHNA and CDR2 is YNFKEQ.

The chain carries TRBV6-1 and TRBJ1-1; D unclear. The CDR3 totals 13 residues. Per the germline V gene, CDR1 is MNHNS and CDR2 is SASEGT. With 7 bases removed from V and 5 bases from J, the gap between germline ends came to 14 bases. CDR3 nucleotides: TGTGCCAGCATTGCCACCCTTGGGACTGAAGCTTTCTTT. Its translation: CASIATLGTEAFF.

The chain combines TRBV7-9 with TRBJ2-1, with D tentatively TRBD1 (5 bases). This CDR3 is built from 14 residues. V was cut by 0 bases and J by 6 bases, with 9 bases left in between. CDR1 and CDR2 from the germline V gene are SEHNR and FQNEAQ (reference sequence). The CDR3 bases are TGTGCCAGCAGCTTAGCGCTAGGGGCCAATGAGCAGTTCTTC. Translating it yields CASSLALGANEQFF. Full variable domain (outside the CDR3, taken from reference TRBV7-9 and TRBJ2-1): DTGVSQNPRHKITKRGQNVTFRCDPISEHNRLYWYRQTLGQGPEFLTYFQNEAQLEKSRLLSDRFSAERPKGSFSTLEIQRTEQGDSAMYLCASSLALGANEQFFGPGTRLTVL.

The chain carries TRBV2 and TRBJ2-1; D remains unclear. Germline CDR1 SNHLY, CDR2 FYNNEI. The CDR3 consists of 13 residues. Trimming took 2 bases from V and 6 from J, leaving 8 bases between them. The CDR3 sequence: CASSESSVNEQFF. DNA for the CDR3: TGTGCCAGCAGTGAATCCTCCGTCAATGAGCAGTTCTTC.

This clonotype was detected a few times. The V and J genes are TRBV12-3 or TRBV12-4 and TRBJ2-7, with D hard to call. The CDR3 is 14 residues long. The germline V and J ends were trimmed by 3 bases and 5 bases, with 14 bases remaining between them. CDR3 in DNA: TGTGCCAGCAGTTTGTCCCTGAGAGGCCACGAGCAGTACTTC. Its protein is CASSLSLRGHEQYF.

This clonotype has more than one count but fewer than ten. The chain has TRBV29-1 and TRBJ1-6; 8 bases are shared with TRBD1. Germline V CDR1 and CDR2: SQVTM, ANQGSEA. After removal of 6 bases from V and 10 bases from J, the junction contained 8 bases not matched to a gene. The CDR3 has 13 residues. In DNA, the CDR3 is TGCAGCGTATCACAGGGGGTGGACTCACCCCTCCACTTT. Protein: CSVSQGVDSPLHF.

In its sample, this clonotype was seen a few times. This chain joins TRBV24-1 and TRBJ2-3; D unclear. CDR1 and CDR2 (germline): KGHDR, SFDVKD. Trimming took 4 bases from V and 0 from J, leaving 7 bases between them. CDR3 length equals 14 residues. CDR3 nucleotide sequence: TGTGCCACCAGTGAAGTACACAGCACAGATACGCAGTATTTT. Amino acid sequence: CATSEVHSTDTQYF.

Only a few counts were recorded for this clonotype. The chain has TRBV6-5 and TRBJ2-7, with D hard to call. Germline loops: CDR1 MNHEY, CDR2 SVGAGI. Trimming took 0 bases from V and 3 from J, leaving 15 bases between them. This CDR3 comprises 16 residues. In nucleotides, the CDR3 is TGTGCCAGCAGTTACTCGAAGGGCAGGCTAGACTACGAGCAGTACTTC. Translated, it gives CASSYSKGRLDYEQYF.

J is TRBJ2-2 and V is TRBV5-5; D gene unclear. V lost 4 bases to trimming and J lost 0 bases, with 10 bases between them. Germline V gene data show CDR1 as SGHKS and CDR2 as YYEKEE (reference sequence). The CDR3 length is 15 residues. CDR3 protein: CASSTQTPNTGELFF. CDR3 bases: TGTGCCAGCAGCACTCAGACACCGAACACCGGGGAGCTGTTTTTT.

V and J are TRBV15 and TRBJ2-5; no firm D call. CDR1 and CDR2 from the germline V gene are LNHNV and YYDKDF (reference sequence). The CDR3 has 14 amino acids. V was cut by 0 bases and J by 4 bases, with 9 bases left in between. The CDR3 nucleotides read TGTGCCACCAGCAGAGATTACAGTGGAGAGACCCAGTACTTC. Translation: CATSRDYSGETQYF.

The chain combines TRBV6-2 or TRBV6-3 with TRBJ1-5; D uncertain. Per germline, CDR1 MNHEY and CDR2 SVGEGT. V was shortened by 2 bases and J by 5 bases, with 16 bases between the two germline ends. The CDR3 is 16 amino acids. CDR3 coding DNA: TGTGCCAGCAGTTACGCGATCCTCGATTCAGATCAGCCCCAGCATTTT. Its protein product is CASSYAILDSDQPQHF.

The chain recombines TRBV5-1 with TRBJ2-7, with 9 bases identical to TRBD1. The CDR3 runs 14 residues. V dropped 3 bases and J dropped 5; count of bases not matched to a gene: 6. Germline-derived CDR1 and CDR2 are SGHRS and YFSETQ. Here the CDR3 DNA reads TGCGCCAGCAGCTCGGACAGGGGACGCAACGAGCAGTACTTC. Translated, it gives CASSSDRGRNEQYF.

The gene calls are TRBV5-5 and TRBJ2-4; D call uncertain. The CDR3 contains 12 residues. Germline V CDR1 and CDR2: SGHKS, YYEKEE (reference sequence). The ends were cut back, 1 base at V and 7 bases at J, with 6 bases in the middle. DNA of the CDR3: TGTGCCAGCAGCTTGCTAGGGAACATTCAGTACTTC. Protein: CASSLLGNIQYF.

The chain recombines TRBV9 with TRBJ1-1; perhaps TRBD1 as D (5 bases). V lost 4 bases, J lost 3 bases, and 22 bases lay in between. CDR3 size: 17 residues. Germline V lookup: CDR1 SGDLS, CDR2 YYNGEE. The CDR3 sequence is CASSLRPGRGSDTEAFF. The DNA of the CDR3 is TGTGCCAGCAGCCTTCGGCCGGGACGGGGGTCGGACACTGAAGCTTTCTTT.

A few counts support this clonotype. V is TRBV4-3 and J is TRBJ2-4; perhaps TRBD1 as D (6 bases). The CDR3 runs to 15 residues. The germline V and J ends were trimmed by 2 bases and 5 bases, with 13 bases remaining between them. Germline V lookup: CDR1 LGHNA, CDR2 YSLEER. CDR3 loop: CASSQLNRDENIQYF. The CDR3 region has the DNA TGCGCCAGCAGCCAACTTAACAGGGACGAAAACATTCAGTACTTC.

The chain couples TRBV9 to TRBJ2-3; D gene uncertain. V was clipped by 0 bases and J by 5 bases, with 16 bases between them. The CDR3 covers 16 residues. In germline, CDR1 is SGDLS, CDR2 YYNGEE. The CDR3: CASSVDPLNLGDTQYF. The CDR3 DNA follows: TGTGCCAGCAGCGTAGACCCCCTGAACCTTGGAGATACGCAGTATTTT.

The V and J genes are TRBV12-3 or TRBV12-4 and TRBJ1-2; 8 bases agree with TRBD1. V trimming: 2 bases; J trimming: 5 bases; junction bases outside the gene matches: 10. The CDR3 spans 16 residues. In DNA form, the CDR3 reads TGTGCCAGCAGTTTAACGGGGTGGGACAGGCCTTATGGCTACACCTTC. It specifies CASSLTGWDRPYGYTF.

Many counts were recorded for this clonotype. The chain joins TRBV14 to TRBJ2-1; a possible D gene is TRBD1 (6 bases). The germline V gene encodes CDR1 SGHDN and CDR2 FVKESK. V was trimmed by 5 bases and J by 4 bases, leaving 9 bases between them. This CDR3 spans 13 amino acids. The DNA of the CDR3 is TGTGCCAGCAGCGCAGGGGCATACAATGAGCAGTTCTTC. It specifies CASSAGAYNEQFF. The full variable domain, in which reference TRBV14 and TRBJ2-1 provide the parts outside the CDR3, is EAGVTQFPSHSVIEKGQTVTLRCDPISGHDNLYWYRRVMGKEIKFLLHFVKESKQDESGMPNNRFLAERTGGTYSTLKVQPAELEDSGVYFCASSAGAYNEQFFGPGTRLTVL.

This clonotype was counted a few times. The chain carries TRBV9 and TRBJ2-5; 15 nucleotides match TRBD2. The CDR3 consists of 16 residues. V shed 2 bases and J 4 bases; nucleotides not matched to a gene: 3. Germline lookup yields CDR1 SGDLS and CDR2 YYNGEE. DNA of the CDR3: TGTGCCAGCAGCGTCGGACTAGCGGGGGGGCGAGAGACCCAGTACTTC. This gives the protein CASSVGLAGGRETQYF.